These 12 T cell receptor beta chains were sequenced from one sample in a study of shared clonotypes between healthy human individuals. Repertoires were generated with immunoSEQ multiplex PCR, while TCRdb's copy carries only in-frame clones and drops some. The sample yields 300,000 to 400,000 clones, over 70% seen once. The specimen sequenced was memory CD4+ T cells sorted from blood. Specified subset: CD45RA-negative fraction. These receptors originate from a man aged 25-40 years in good health.

The J gene is TRBJ1-5, the V gene TRBV5-1; TRBD1 might be the D (6 bases). The germline V gene encodes CDR1 SGHRS and CDR2 YFSETQ. The CDR3 loop spans 15 amino acids. V dropped 0 bases and J dropped 5 bases, with 12 bases sitting between them. This chain's CDR3 is CASSLEGGEHQPQHF. The CDR3 coding sequence is TGCGCCAGCAGCTTGGAAGGGGGTGAGCATCAGCCCCAGCATTTT.

V and J are TRBV30 and TRBJ2-1; D gene unclear. The CDR3 covers 13 residues. Trimming cost V 4 bases and J 0 bases, with 7 bases left between them. Germline lookup yields CDR1 GTSNPN and CDR2 SVGIG (reference sequence). In DNA form, the CDR3 reads TGTGCCTGGACCATGAGCTCCTACAATGAGCAGTTCTTC. This translates into CAWTMSSYNEQFF.

V is TRBV5-1 and J is TRBJ2-3, with no clear D. This CDR3 has 14 amino acids. Trimming shortened V by 0 bases and J by 6 bases, and 11 bases separated the two germline ends. Germline V lookup: CDR1 SGHRS, CDR2 YFSETQ. The CDR3 sequence: CASSLAQARDTQYF. CDR3 bases: TGCGCCAGCAGCTTGGCGCAGGCCCGGGATACGCAGTATTTT.

The chain combines TRBV9 with TRBJ2-7; a possible D gene is TRBD1 (5 bases). Trimming shortened V by 2 bases and J by 6 bases, and 15 bases separated the two germline ends. The germline gives CDR1 SGDLS, CDR2 YYNGEE. The CDR3 extends over 14 amino acids. The CDR3 DNA follows: TGTGCCAGCAGCGTGGCAGGGAATGATCCCGAGCAGTACTTC. This sequence encodes CASSVAGNDPEQYF.

Only one count was recorded for this clone. The chain uses TRBV28 and TRBJ2-7, with D unresolved. The CDR3 length is 14 residues. Germline values: CDR1 MDHEN, CDR2 SYDVKM. Trimming left V 3 bases short and J 3 bases short, with 12 bases between. CDR3 DNA sequence: TGTGCCAGCAGTTTGCAAGCACCTGACTACGAGCAGTACTTC. Its translation is CASSLQAPDYEQYF.

The table lists this clone with a count of one. The sample has other DNA sequences that encode this CDR3 too. The chain couples TRBV19 to TRBJ1-2; D unclear. The CDR3 consists of 12 residues. V lost 4 bases, J lost 7 bases, and 10 bases lay in between. Germline V gives CDR1 LNHDA, CDR2 SQIVND (reference sequence). The CDR3 protein is CASSTNRVGYTF. The CDR3 bases are TGTGCCAGTAGTACGAATAGGGTTGGCTACACCTTC.

The chain links TRBV5-1 to TRBJ1-6; 11 bases align to TRBD1. Losses at the gene ends were 3 bases for V and 6 bases for J; bases not matched to a gene: 8. CDR3 length: 17 residues. Germline values: CDR1 SGHRS, CDR2 YFSETQ. The CDR3: CASSWGPDRGLNSPLHF. In DNA, the CDR3 is TGCGCCAGCAGCTGGGGGCCGGACAGGGGGCTTAATTCACCCCTCCACTTT.

V is TRBV14 and J is TRBJ1-1; possible D gene TRBD1, 5 bases. Germline assignment: CDR1 SGHDN and CDR2 FVKESK. This CDR3 is 13 amino acids long. The V end was cut by 4 bases, the J end by 7 bases, with 13 bases between. This chain's CDR3 is CASSPKIGGEAFF. CDR3 sequence (DNA): TGTGCCAGCAGCCCCAAGATCGGGGGTGAAGCTTTCTTT.

The chain joins TRBV19 to TRBJ1-2; maybe TRBD1 (6 bases). Germline CDR1 reads LNHDA; CDR2 reads SQIVND (reference sequence). V dropped 9 bases and J dropped 4 bases, with 15 bases sitting between them. This CDR3 spans 13 amino acids. The CDR3 DNA reads as TGTGCCAGCACCCGGGGGGGCAGCTATGGCTACACCTTC. It specifies CASTRGGSYGYTF. Drawing the rest from reference TRBV19 and TRBJ1-2, the complete variable domain is DGGITQSPKYLFRKEGQNVTLSCEQNLNHDAMYWYRQDPGQGLRLIYYSQIVNDFQKGDIAEGYSVSREKKESFPLTVTSAQKNPTAFYLCASTRGGSYGYTFGSGTRLTVV.

This clone has a handful of counts. The V call is TRBV6-5, the J call TRBJ2-5; D remains ambiguous. Per germline, CDR1 MNHEY and CDR2 SVGAGI. The CDR3 has 15 amino acids. V lost 8 bases and J lost 1, with 17 bases in between. This chain's CDR3 is CASHSTRTFQETQYF. CDR3 DNA: TGTGCCAGCCATTCAACGAGGACCTTCCAAGAGACCCAGTACTTC.

This clone was seen a single time. DNA for the CDR3: TGTGCCAGCAGCCTCATGGCGGATCAGCCCCAGCATTTT. Its translation: CASSLMADQPQHF. V and J are TRBV7-3 and TRBJ1-5, with D uncertain. CDR1 is SGHTA, CDR2 FQGTGA, per germline. Trimming pared 5 bases from V and 5 bases from J, leaving 10 bases between. The CDR3 is made up of 13 amino acids. Combining the CDR3 with reference TRBV7-3 and TRBJ1-5 gives the whole variable domain GAGVSQTPSNKVTEKGKYVELRCDPISGHTALYWYRQSLGQGPEFLIYFQGTGAADDSGLPNDRFFAVRPEGSVSTLKIQRTERGDSAVYLCASSLMADQPQHFGDGTRLSIL.

The chain combines TRBV7-6 with TRBJ2-3; D perhaps matches TRBD1 (5 bases). Looked up from germline, CDR1 is SGHVS and CDR2 is FNYEAQ. The CDR3 is 14 amino acids. Trimming took off 1 base at V and 4 bases at J, with 9 bases between the two ends. In DNA form, the CDR3 reads TGTGCCAGCAGCTTAGAAAGGGGTGCAGATACGCAGTATTTT. Translation: CASSLERGADTQYF.